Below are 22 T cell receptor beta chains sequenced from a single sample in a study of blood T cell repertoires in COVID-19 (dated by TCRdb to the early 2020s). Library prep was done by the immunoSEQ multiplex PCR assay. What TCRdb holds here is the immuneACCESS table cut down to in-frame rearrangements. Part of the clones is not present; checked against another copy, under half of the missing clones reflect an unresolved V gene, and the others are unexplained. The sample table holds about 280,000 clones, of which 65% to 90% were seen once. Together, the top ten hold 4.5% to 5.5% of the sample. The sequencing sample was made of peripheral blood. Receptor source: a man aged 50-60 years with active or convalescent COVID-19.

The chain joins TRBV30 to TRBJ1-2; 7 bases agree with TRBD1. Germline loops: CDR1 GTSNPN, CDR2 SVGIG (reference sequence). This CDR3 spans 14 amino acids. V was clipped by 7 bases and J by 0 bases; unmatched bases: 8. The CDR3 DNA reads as TGTGCCTACACACGGGACAGTCCTAACTATGGCTACACCTTC. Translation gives CAYTRDSPNYGYTF.

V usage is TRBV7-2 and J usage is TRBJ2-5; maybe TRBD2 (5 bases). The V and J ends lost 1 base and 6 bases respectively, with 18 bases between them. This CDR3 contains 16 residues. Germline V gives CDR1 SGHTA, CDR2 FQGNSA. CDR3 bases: TGTGCCAGCAGCTTAGGCCTCTACGAAGGCGGGCAGACCCAGTACTTC. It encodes CASSLGLYEGGQTQYF.

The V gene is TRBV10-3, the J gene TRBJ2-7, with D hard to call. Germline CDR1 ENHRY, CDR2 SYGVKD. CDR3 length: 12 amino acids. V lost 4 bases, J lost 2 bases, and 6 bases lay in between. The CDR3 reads CAISATAYEQYF. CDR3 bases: TGTGCCATCAGTGCCACAGCCTACGAGCAGTACTTC.

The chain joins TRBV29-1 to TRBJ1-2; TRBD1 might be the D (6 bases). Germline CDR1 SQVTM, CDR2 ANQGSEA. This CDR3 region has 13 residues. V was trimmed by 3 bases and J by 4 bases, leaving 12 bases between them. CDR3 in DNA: TGCAGCGTTGAGGCCAGGGGTCCCTATGGCTACACCTTC. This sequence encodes CSVEARGPYGYTF.

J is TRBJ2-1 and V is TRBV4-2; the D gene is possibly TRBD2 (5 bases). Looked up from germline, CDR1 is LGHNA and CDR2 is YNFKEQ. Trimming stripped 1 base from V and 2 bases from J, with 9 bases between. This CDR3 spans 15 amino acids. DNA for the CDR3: TGTGCCAGCAGCCAAGGACTAACAACCTACAATGAGCAGTTCTTC. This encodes CASSQGLTTYNEQFF.

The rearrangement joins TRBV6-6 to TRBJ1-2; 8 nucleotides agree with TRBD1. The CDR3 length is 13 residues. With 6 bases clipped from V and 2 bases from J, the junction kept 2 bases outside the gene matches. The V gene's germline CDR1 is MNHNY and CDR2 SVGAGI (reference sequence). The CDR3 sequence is CASRWTGNYGYTF. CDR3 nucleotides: TGTGCCAGCAGGTGGACAGGGAACTATGGCTACACCTTC.

The CDR3 region is CASSLNAAGVGTDTQYF. The CDR3 DNA reads as TGTGCCAGCAGCTTAAACGCCGCGGGAGTGGGCACAGATACGCAGTATTTT. The chain is built from TRBV7-3 and TRBJ2-3, with 7 bases fitting TRBD2. V lost 1 base to trimming and J lost 1 base; unmatched junction nucleotides: 8. The CDR3 spans 17 residues. The germline V gene has CDR1 SGHTA and CDR2 FQGTGA.

CDR3 amino acids: CASSFQGSREAFF. CDR3 nucleotides: TGTGCCAGCAGTTTCCAGGGGAGTCGGGAAGCTTTCTTT. The chain combines TRBV12-3 or TRBV12-4 with TRBJ1-1; D is perhaps TRBD1 (6 bases). Trimming removed 3 bases from V and 8 bases from J, with 13 bases in between. The CDR3 sequence is 13 residues long.

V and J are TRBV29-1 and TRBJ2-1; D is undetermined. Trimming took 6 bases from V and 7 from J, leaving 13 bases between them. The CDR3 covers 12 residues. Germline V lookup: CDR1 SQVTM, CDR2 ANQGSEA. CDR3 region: CSVEVRANEQFF. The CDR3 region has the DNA TGCAGCGTAGAGGTTCGCGCTAATGAGCAGTTCTTC.

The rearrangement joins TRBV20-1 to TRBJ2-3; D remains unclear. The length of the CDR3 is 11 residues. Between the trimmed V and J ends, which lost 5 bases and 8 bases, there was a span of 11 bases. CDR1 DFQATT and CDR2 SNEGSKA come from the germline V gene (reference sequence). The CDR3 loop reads CSALLAATQYF. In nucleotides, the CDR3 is TGCAGTGCTCTACTTGCGGCTACGCAGTATTTT.

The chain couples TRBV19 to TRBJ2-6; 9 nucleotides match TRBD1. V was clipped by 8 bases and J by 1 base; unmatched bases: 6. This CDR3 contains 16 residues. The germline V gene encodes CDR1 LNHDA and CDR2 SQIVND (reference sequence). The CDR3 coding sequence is TGTGCCAGTGCCGGGACAGGGTGGTCTGGGGCCAACGTCCTGACTTTC. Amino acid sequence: CASAGTGWSGANVLTF.

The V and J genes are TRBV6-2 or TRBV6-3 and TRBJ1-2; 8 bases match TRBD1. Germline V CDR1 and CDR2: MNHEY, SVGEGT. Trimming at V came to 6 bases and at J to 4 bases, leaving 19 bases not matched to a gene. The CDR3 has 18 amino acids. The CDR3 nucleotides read TGTGCCAGCAGCAACCTCGAGGACAGGGACCCTGCTTTCTATGGCTACACCTTC. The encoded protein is CASSNLEDRDPAFYGYTF.

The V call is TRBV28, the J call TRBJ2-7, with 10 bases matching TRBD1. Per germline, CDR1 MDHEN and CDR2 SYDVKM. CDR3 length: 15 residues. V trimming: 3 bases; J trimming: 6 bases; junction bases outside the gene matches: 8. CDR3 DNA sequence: TGTGCCAGCAGTTTGCCCGGGACAGGGGTGGGCGAGCAGTACTTC. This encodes CASSLPGTGVGEQYF.

CDR3 loop: CASKGQGGTEAFF. CDR3 nucleotide sequence: TGTGCCAGCAAAGGACAGGGAGGGACTGAAGCTTTCTTT. The chain carries TRBV6-5 and TRBJ1-1, with 8 positions matching TRBD1. The CDR3 covers 13 residues. Germline CDR1 is MNHEY and CDR2 is SVGAGI. Trimming removed 7 bases from V and 5 bases from J; junction bases left unmatched: 6.

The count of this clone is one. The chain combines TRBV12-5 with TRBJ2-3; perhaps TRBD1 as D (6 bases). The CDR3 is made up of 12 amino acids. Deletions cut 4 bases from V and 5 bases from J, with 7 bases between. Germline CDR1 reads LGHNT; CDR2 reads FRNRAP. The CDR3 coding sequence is TGTGCTAGTGGTTCGACAGGAGATACGCAGTATTTT. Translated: CASGSTGDTQYF.

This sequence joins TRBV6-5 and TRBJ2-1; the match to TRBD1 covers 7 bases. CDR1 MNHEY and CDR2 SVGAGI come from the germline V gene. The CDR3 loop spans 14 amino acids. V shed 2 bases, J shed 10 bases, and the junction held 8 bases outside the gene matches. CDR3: CASSYGDSRNEQFF. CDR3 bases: TGTGCCAGCAGTTACGGGGACAGTCGGAACGAGCAGTTCTTC.

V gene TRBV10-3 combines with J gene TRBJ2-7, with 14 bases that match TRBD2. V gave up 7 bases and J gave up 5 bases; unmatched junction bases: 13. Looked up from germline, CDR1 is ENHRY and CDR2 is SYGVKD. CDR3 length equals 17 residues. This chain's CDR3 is CAINDGTSGRTGHEQYF. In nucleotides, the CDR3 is TGTGCCATCAATGATGGGACTAGCGGGAGAACAGGCCACGAGCAGTACTTC.

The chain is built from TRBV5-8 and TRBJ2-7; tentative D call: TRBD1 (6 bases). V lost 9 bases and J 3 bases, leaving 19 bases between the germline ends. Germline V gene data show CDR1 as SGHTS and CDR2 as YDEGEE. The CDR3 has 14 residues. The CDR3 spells CAMARTGTNYEQYF. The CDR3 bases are TGTGCCATGGCTCGTACCGGGACAAACTACGAGCAGTACTTC. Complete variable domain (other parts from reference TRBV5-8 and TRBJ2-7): EAGVTQSPTHLIKTRGQQATLRCSPISGHTSVYWYQQALGLGLQFLLWYDEGEERNRGNFPPRFSGRQFPNYSSELNVNALELEDSALYLCAMARTGTNYEQYFGPGTRLTVT.

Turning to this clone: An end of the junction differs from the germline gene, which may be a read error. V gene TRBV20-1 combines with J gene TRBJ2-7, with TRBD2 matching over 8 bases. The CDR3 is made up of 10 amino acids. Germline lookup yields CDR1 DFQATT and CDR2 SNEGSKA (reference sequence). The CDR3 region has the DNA TGCAGTGCTAGGGTACTAGCGGAAATATTC. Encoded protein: CSARVLAEIF.

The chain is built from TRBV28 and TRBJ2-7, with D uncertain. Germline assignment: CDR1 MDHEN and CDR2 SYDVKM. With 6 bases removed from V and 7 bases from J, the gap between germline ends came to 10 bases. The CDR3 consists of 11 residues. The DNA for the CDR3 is TGTGCCAGCAGATTCAGAAAAGAGCAGTACTTC. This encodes CASRFRKEQYF.

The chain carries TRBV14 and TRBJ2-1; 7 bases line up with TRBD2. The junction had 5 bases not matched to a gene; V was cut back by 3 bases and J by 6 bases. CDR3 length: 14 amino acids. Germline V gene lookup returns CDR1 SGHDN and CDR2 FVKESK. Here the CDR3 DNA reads TGTGCCAGCAGCCACCGAGCGGGATTCAATGAGCAGTTCTTC. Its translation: CASSHRAGFNEQFF.

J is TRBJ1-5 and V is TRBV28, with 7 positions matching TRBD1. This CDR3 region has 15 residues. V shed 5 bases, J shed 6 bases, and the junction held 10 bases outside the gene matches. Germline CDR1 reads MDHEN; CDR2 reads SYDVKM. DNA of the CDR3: TGTGCCAGCAGTCAGACAGGGACTCTCGGTCAGCCCCAGCATTTT. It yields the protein CASSQTGTLGQPQHF. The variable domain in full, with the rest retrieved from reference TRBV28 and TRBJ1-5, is DVKVTQSSRYLVKRTGEKVFLECVQDMDHENMFWYRQDPGLGLRLIYFSYDVKMKEKGDIPEGYSVSREKKERFSLILESASTNQTSMYLCASSQTGTLGQPQHFGDGTRLSIL.